The clone carrying this TCR beta chain has just a few counts. Antigen unknown. The CDR3 is made up of 16 amino acids. Trimming pared 3 bases from V and 7 bases from J, leaving 18 bases between. Germline lookup yields CDR1 SGHVS and CDR2 FQNEAQ. These data come from a study of blood T cells in healthy people across ages. General study findings and limits: The donors' CMV status was not determined, possibly confounding changes in expanded clonotypes. Estimated diversity that came from one million T cells was considered an underestimate.

Isolating PBMCs gave at least 6 million of these cells per sample. Next came a second PCR, run for about 7 to 12 cycles, which used a sample-barcoded 5' primer along with a J-beta primer mix. TCRdb independently ran MiXCR on the 5' RACE reads; one entry per CDR3 protein. The profile shows approximately 1,700,000 distinct CDR3 sequences, around 42% of them singletons. This clonotype was obtained from a human donor in good health. Sequencing was performed on blood. The chain recombines TRBV7-8 with TRBJ1-4; unclear D gene. The chain's CDR3 is CASSFPFGEKGEKLFF. DNA of the CDR3: TGTGCCAGCAGCTTCCCCTTTGGGGAAAAGGGTGAAAAACTGTTTTTT.